This T cell receptor beta chain was found in a study of CD8 T cells in Susac syndrome. Reverse transcription of roughly 0.5 to 1 ug RNA was carried out with random hexamers. Amplification of the TCR beta CDR3 was carried out by immunoSEQ multiplex PCR, which spanned a total of 54 Vbeta and 13 Jbeta segments. TCRdb reprocessed the immunoSEQ multiplex PCR reads via MiXCR and lists one record per CDR3 protein. The repertoire holds tens of thousands of distinct CDR3 sequences, with about 94% as singletons. Sequencing of TCR beta was undertaken in CD8+ and CD4+ T cells derived from blood. The healthy controls were matched to patients by age and sex. CDR3 length: 13 amino acids. The junction had 2 bases not matched to a gene; V was cut back by 4 bases and J by 3 bases.

This chain links TRBV12-3 or TRBV12-4 with TRBJ2-5, with 7 bases matching TRBD1. Material for sequencing was CD8+ T cells from PBMCs. The origin of this receptor is a human donor in good health. CDR3 sequence (DNA): TGTGCCAGCAGTTCCGACAGGGAAGAGACCCAGTACTTC. Encoded protein: CASSSDREETQYF.